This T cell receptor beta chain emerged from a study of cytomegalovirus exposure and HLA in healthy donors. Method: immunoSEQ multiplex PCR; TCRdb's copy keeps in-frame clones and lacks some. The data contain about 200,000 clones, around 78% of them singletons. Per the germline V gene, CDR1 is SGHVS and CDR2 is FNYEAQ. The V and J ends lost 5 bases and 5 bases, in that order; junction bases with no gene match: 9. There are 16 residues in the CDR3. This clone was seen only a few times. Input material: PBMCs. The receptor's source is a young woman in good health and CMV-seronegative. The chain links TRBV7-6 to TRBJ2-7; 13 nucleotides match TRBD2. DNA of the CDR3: TGTGCCAGCAGCGCACGACTAGCGGGAGGTCGGGACGAGCAGTACTTC. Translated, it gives CASSARLAGGRDEQYF.